This T cell receptor (beta chain) emerged from a study of cytomegalovirus exposure and HLA in healthy donors (dated by TCRdb to between 2016 and 2019). Context from the whole study: In an earlier analysis of fewer than 750 of the donors, 276 Gb of sequence data and some 100 million unique TCR beta sequences from 180 million or so T cells were reported. An early release covering around 630 HLA-typed donors comprised roughly 300 gigabases of sequencing data and roughly 85 million unique TCR sequences. Of the approximately 400 genotyped donors, 75% to 85% were placed in the genetic ancestry cluster associated with self-reported Caucasian donors. The study aimed to test whether signatures of past pathogen exposure could be identified by cataloging public T cell receptors. Using immunosequencing, the study profiled T cell repertoires from fewer than 700 subjects and related those repertoires to cytomegalovirus serostatus. Along with the approximately 700-subject first cohort, a separate validation cohort of around 120 different subjects was used. To predict cytomegalovirus infection status, the study brought together high-throughput TCR immunosequencing, statistical association of individual TCRs with disease status, and machine learning. A later analysis re-analyzed previously published TCR beta repertoires from about 600 donors and added high-resolution HLA genotyping to study TCR occurrence patterns. Rather than using new phenotypic data, the later analysis identified candidate immune exposures from TCR beta sequences and from how often those sequences occurred across donors. To decide whether each TCR beta V gene segment behaved as functional or pseudogenic, an earlier analysis of approximately 590 of the donors relied on high-throughput TCR beta sequencing. Donor age, sex, ethnicity and CMV serostatus were collected together with the repertoire data. A later genetic analysis took genome-wide SNP genotypes for about 55% of the roughly 700 donors and used that subset as a discovery cohort. Every repertoire in the discovery cohort had been generated on one and the same sequencing platform. Both class I and class II loci were covered by HLA typing, at four-digit resolution. The number of donors typed differed by locus, with roughly 620-630 for A, B, C, DRB1 and DQB1, 522 for DQA1, 600 to 610 for DPA1, and under 490 for DPB1. About 5 DR-DQ haplotypes were handled as single units for association and clustering, since linkage in the cohort was strong. Across under 500 genotyped donors of the cohort, an average of roughly 230,000 unique TCR beta nucleotide sequences per donor were sequenced, and roughly 20% of those sequences were non-productive. Findings and caveats that apply to the study as a whole: This cohort had only TCR beta chains sequenced, and the lack of alpha or paired-chain data limited which features could be detected. A later genetic analysis reported fewer N-insertions in productive TCRs among donors in an Asian-associated ancestry cluster than the roughly 700-donor mean. Specific HLA alleles were associated with 15,000 to 20,000 TCR beta sequences at a false discovery rate of 0.05 in a later analysis. Cytomegalovirus status was reported to be diagnosed by the classifier with high specificity and sensitivity in both the original and validation cohorts. In a later genetic analysis, a missense DCLRE1C variant was associated with V-gene and J-gene trimming of TCR beta chains, and the association was replicated in an independent cohort. According to a later analysis, TCR association rates differed among HLA loci, with DRB1 alleles showing the most associated TCRs and HLA-C alleles showing the fewest. Three of the identified cytomegalovirus-associated TCR beta chains were confirmed in vitro to be specific for cytomegalovirus antigens. Linkage disequilibrium might explain the correlated functional status among segregating V segments, but an unknown experimental factor could not be ruled out. In a later analysis, several top co-occurrence clusters were reported to appear linked to parvovirus B19, influenza, CMV and Epstein-Barr virus. Broadly in line with IMGT annotations, most TCR beta V segments showed up in productive rearrangements about 87% or about 30% of the time in an earlier analysis of around 600 of the donors. The earlier analysis of approximately 590 of the donors excluded some 15 rarely observed V segments, including chromosome 9 orphons, because counts were too low. In a later analysis, HLA-associated TCR beta chains showed more clonal expansion and lower generation probabilities than non-associated chains that were equally common. A further reported finding was that TCR beta sequences accurately predicted the HLA-A and HLA-B alleles for most subjects in the first cohort. The sequencing pipeline was judged likely to have produced a cluster of highly shared sequence variants as a technical artifact. Presence/absence analyses assumed roughly uniform sequencing depth across donors, an assumption that may not hold. In a later analysis, most CMV-associated TCR beta chains were found to appear HLA-restricted, with HLA associations seemingly driven largely by CMV exposure. It was suggested by the authors that the approach could potentially be generalized to other disease states and immunological phenotypes. Because HLA typing was unavailable for some donors at each locus, only the typed subset was used in association tests. Most TCR sequences were observed very rarely across donors, whereas some public TCRs were present in many individuals. When HLA alleles, especially DR and DQ, strongly co-occurred, TCR associations were difficult to assign to individual alleles. A total of about 180 TCR beta chains were listed by the study as associated with cytomegalovirus. Immune exposure information for the cohort was limited to CMV serostatus.

Receptors were amplified or captured by the immunoSEQ multiplex PCR assay. For the multiplex PCR, a mixture combining 60 forward primers for TCR Vbeta segments and 13 reverse primers for TCR Jbeta segments was used. The CDR3 region of rearranged TCR beta genes was amplified from genomic DNA with a multiplex PCR assay. The Illumina HiSeq System was used to sequence the amplified TCR beta libraries as 87-base-pair reads. The published analysis was carried out like this. A later analysis counted some 74 million unique TCR beta chains across the 666 repertoires, and around 12 million of these chains were shared by at least two donors. Raw reads were error-corrected and collapsed into unique sequences with a nearest-neighbor algorithm that merged closely related sequences to remove PCR and sequencing errors. CDR3 sequences were aligned to IMGT reference sequences to assign V, D and J gene segments. For a sequence to be retained, a match of at least six nucleotides to both a V gene segment and a J gene segment was required. A rearrangement was called productive if the CDR3 had no stop codons and remained in frame with V and J, and every other rearrangement was called non-productive. CDR3 was defined according to IMGT convention as the region running from the second conserved V-encoded cysteine to the conserved J-encoded phenylalanine. The earlier analysis of about 610 of the donors excluded any sequence lacking an unambiguous match to a single V gene segment. In an earlier analysis of about 590 of the donors, a V segment was called functional when productive rearrangements were above 56.7%, and segregating when the standard deviation between donors exceeded 5%. A statistical classification framework was built to diagnose cytomegalovirus status from the catalog of TCR beta chain sequences. A later analysis assigned V and J genes by comparing TCR nucleotide sequences with IMGT/GENE-DB human TR gene sequences. A later analysis assigned CDR3 sequences and most-parsimonious VDJ recombination scenarios with the TCRdist pipeline. In a later analysis, each TCR beta chain was defined by its CDR3 amino acid sequence together with its V-gene family, and reads without a unique V-gene family were excluded. As a way to deal with suspected cross-contamination and a sequencing artifact, a later analysis dropped 500 to 700 nucleotide sequences that were highly shared and had low generation probability. A later analysis calculated a clonal expansion index for each public chain from normalized within-repertoire ranks of inferred template counts. A later analysis computed generation probabilities with a VDJ recombination model fitted to out-of-frame rearrangements, and checked the results against IGoR. A later analysis scored TCR-TCR, TCR-HLA and TCR-CMV co-occurrence with hypergeometric tests, applying a repertoire-size bias correction to TCR pairs. To estimate false discovery rates, a later analysis permuted the HLA or CMV assignments 20 times. In a later analysis, co-occurring TCRs were grouped with DBSCAN, and TCRdist sequence similarity was added when clustering was performed within HLA-allele-positive subsets. For co-occurrence clustering, repertoires with fewer than 30,000 or more than 120,000 public chains were excluded, along with about five repertoires with anomalous nucleotide sharing. In its TCRdb copy, this immuneACCESS table keeps in-frame sequences only and misses some clones. Where compared with another copy, unresolved V genes explain less than half of these, and the others have no known cause. From that table come the V and J calls and clone size; the DNA was used to work out D and trimming. For this sample the table gives 84,000 or so clones, of which around 80% were detected only once. The top ten constitute around 15% of the sample.

The cohort consisted of 666 healthy bone marrow donors. All cohort members were sampled while nominally healthy, although unrecorded immune exposures were likely present. CMV serostatus was positive for 250 to 300 and negative for 352 of the 666 cohort members, and was not recorded for this donor. A peripheral blood sample was collected from each donor, and TCR beta sequencing was performed on peripheral blood mononuclear cells. The Qiagen DNeasy Blood Extraction Kit was used to extract genomic DNA from the blood cell samples. In regard to this clone: Its antigen is currently not known. One base away there is no much larger clone; base qualities are not given.

The TCR sequence derives from a human donor in good health. The source material was PBMCs.

The CDR3 is CASSDRGLTEAFF. The nucleotide sequence reads as follows: TGTGCCAGCAGTGACAGGGGGCTTACTGAAGCTTTCTTT. This chain joins TRBV6-1 to TRBJ1-1; a stretch of 8 junction bases matches TRBD1. CDR1 and CDR2 (MNHNS, SASEGT) derive from the germline V gene. V trim: 3 bases; J trim: 5 bases; unmatched bases: 2. From its cysteine to its phenylalanine, the CDR3 spans 13 amino acids. Of all the DNA, just the CDR3 is kept, 39 bases in frame from base 1.